This TCR beta chain was recorded in a study of blood T cell repertoires in COVID-19 (TCRdb year 2020). About the study as a whole: Collaborator samples came from the United States, Italy and Spain and covered acute and convalescent phases of COVID-19. The prospective study material was composed of cDNA or gDNA derived from T cells, B-cell-depleted T cells, or PBMCs. The dataset comprised deeply sampled blood TCRbeta repertoires from subjects exposed to, actively infected with, or recovered from COVID-19. A freely available public database, intended as a resource for researchers studying the immune response to SARS-CoV-2, is where the repertoires were released. Samples were obtained from the ongoing ImmuneRACE study (first 160 participants) and from about 1,300 subjects provided by 6 global collaborators. Nearly every sample came with metadata listing a de-identified subject ID, COVID-19 status, age in years and sex. HLA class I and class II types, where available, came from metadata supplied by the sample provider rather than from assay-based typing. The full study reports these points: The amount of clinical and demographic metadata varied by source and participant and was provided uncurated.

V is trimmed back by 0 bases and J by 5 bases, and the junction contains 4 bases that no gene match accounts for. CDR1 and CDR2, per the germline V gene, are SGHRS and YFSETQ. Including the terminal cysteine and phenylalanine, the CDR3 comprises 14 residues. The read is trimmed to its CDR3 DNA, 42 bases read in frame from base 1. TCRbeta CDR3 regions were amplified from genomic DNA using the immunoSEQ Assay, a bias-controlled multiplex PCR. Processing in the source paper ran as follows. The number of nucleated cells in each sample was estimated by amplification of reference gene primers within the assay. Sequence reads were collapsed and filtered to measure the absolute abundance of every unique TCRbeta CDR3 rearrangement. For each sample, productive Simpson clonality was calculated as the square root of Simpson's diversity index over productive rearrangements. Imported from immuneACCESS, the table was reduced by TCRdb to in-frame sequences with V and J called. These copies leave out some clones; in studies compared against another copy, an unresolved V gene accounts for under half, and the cause of the remainder is not known. Clone size and V and J calls were adopted from that table, with D and trimming inferred from the DNA. A total of roughly 62,000 clones appear in this sample, approximately 86% of them only once. In total, the top ten clones hold 7.4% of the sample.

To note about this clone: This clone's antigen is unknown. No qualities accompany the bases; no much larger clone lies one base away.

The collaborating institutions used their own protocols to collect whole blood in K2EDTA tubes. For TCRbeta analysis, collaborators shipped samples in one of three forms: frozen whole blood, isolated PBMCs, or DNA extracted from either of those sample types. The chain uses TRBV5-1 and TRBJ2-7; 8 central bases correspond to TRBD1. The TCR sequence derives from a human donor with active COVID-19. The donor label of this sample is uncertain. Material: peripheral blood. The sequenced DNA: TGCGCCAGCAGCTTGGTGGACAGGGACAACGAGCAGTACTTC. This encodes CASSLVDRDNEQYF. The entire variable domain, with the stretches around the CDR3 drawn from the reference TRBV5-1 and TRBJ2-7 proteins, is KAGVTQTPRYLIKTRGQQVTLSCSPISGHRSVSWYQQTPGQGLQFLFEYFSETQRNKGNFPGRFSGRQFSNSRSEMNVSTLELGDSALYLCASSLVDRDNEQYFGPGTRLTVT.